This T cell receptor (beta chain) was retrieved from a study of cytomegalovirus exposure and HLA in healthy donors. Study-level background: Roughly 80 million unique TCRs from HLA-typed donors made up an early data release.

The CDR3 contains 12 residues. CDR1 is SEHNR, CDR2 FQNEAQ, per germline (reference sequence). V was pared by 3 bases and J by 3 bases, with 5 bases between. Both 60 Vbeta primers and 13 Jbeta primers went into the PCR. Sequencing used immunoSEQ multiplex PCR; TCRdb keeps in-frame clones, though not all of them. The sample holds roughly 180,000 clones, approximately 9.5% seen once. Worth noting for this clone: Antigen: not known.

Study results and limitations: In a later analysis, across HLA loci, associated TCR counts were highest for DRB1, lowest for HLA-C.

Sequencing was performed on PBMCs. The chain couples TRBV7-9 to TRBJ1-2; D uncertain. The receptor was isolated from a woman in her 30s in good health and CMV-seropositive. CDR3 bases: TGTGCCAGCAGCTTTGCGGACTATGGCTACACCTTC. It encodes CASSFADYGYTF.